Listed below are T cell receptor beta chains from one sample, sequenced in a study of blood T cells in healthy people across ages. TCRdb independently ran MiXCR on the 5' RACE reads; one entry per CDR3 protein. The data show fewer than 750,000 distinct CDR3 sequences, 40% to 65% seen once. What was sequenced was blood. The receptors shown here come from a woman older than 75 in good health. CDR3s include the opening cysteine and the closing phenylalanine or tryptophan. Fields, in order: J gene, D gene, clone size, V gene, CDR3 protein, CDR3 DNA. A D gene is named only where the DNA matches it firmly. Size is stated for part of the rows, as once, few or many counts, or as a class when the clone is expanded.

TRBJ1-1 | - | - | TRBV12-3/TRBV12-4 | CASSPRQSGVNTEAFF | TGTGCCAGCAGTCCGAGGCAGTCGGGCGTGAACACTGAAGCTTTCTTT
TRBJ2-5 | TRBD2 | - | TRBV10-3 | CAISESWLADQETQYF | TGTGCCATCAGTGAGTCGTGGCTAGCGGACCAAGAGACCCAGTACTTC
TRBJ2-7 | - | - | TRBV4-1 | CASSQDRDYEQYF | TGCGCCAGCAGCCAAGATCGAGACTACGAGCAGTACTTC
TRBJ2-2 | - | few | TRBV2 | CASSTYGELFF | TGTGCCAGCAGTACGTACGGGGAGCTGTTTTTT
TRBJ2-7 | TRBD2 | many | TRBV6-6 | CASSGTSGSYEQYF | TGTGCCAGCAGTGGGACTAGCGGATCTTACGAGCAGTACTTC
TRBJ2-2 | TRBD1 | few | TRBV7-9 | CASSTGTGLNTGELFF | TGTGCCAGCAGTACCGGGACAGGGCTGAACACCGGGGAGCTGTTTTTT
TRBJ2-1 | - | - | TRBV13 | CASSTSHGVREFF | TGTGCCAGCAGCACCAGCCACGGGGTGCGGGAGTTCTTC
TRBJ2-1 | TRBD2 | - | TRBV20-1 | CSAPMRSGAYNEQFF | TGCAGTGCCCCTATGAGAAGCGGGGCCTACAATGAGCAGTTCTTC
TRBJ2-3 | - | - | TRBV15 | CATSSQTTDTQYF | TGTGCCACCAGCAGTCAGACCACAGATACGCAGTATTTT
TRBJ2-1 | - | many | TRBV29-1 | CSVAPQIGSEQFF | TGCAGCGTTGCACCTCAGATAGGTAGCGAGCAGTTCTTC
TRBJ2-5 | TRBD2 | - | TRBV12-3/TRBV12-4 | CASSVGAGWETQYF | TGTGCCAGCAGTGTAGGAGCGGGATGGGAGACCCAGTACTTC
TRBJ2-5 | TRBD2 | - | TRBV2 | CAGEGETETRYF | TGTGCCGGGGAGGGCGAGACGGAGACCCGGTACTTC
TRBJ2-4 | - | - | TRBV12-3/TRBV12-4 | CTSSSWTVDKNIQYF | TGTACCAGCAGTTCATGGACAGTAGACAAAAACATTCAGTACTTC